Presented here are 9 T cell receptor beta chains from one specimen sequenced in a study of blood T cell repertoires in COVID-19. This table comes from immunoSEQ multiplex PCR, and its TCRdb copy is limited to in-frame clones, with some not included. The repertoire has 250,000 or so clones, 80% to 90% of them found once; the top ten carry over 1.1%. The sequencing sample was made of peripheral blood. These receptors were obtained from a man older than 75 with acute or convalescent COVID-19.

The genes are TRBV19 and TRBJ1-2; D perhaps matches TRBD1 (5 bases). The V gene's germline CDR1 is LNHDA and CDR2 SQIVND (reference sequence). With 4 bases removed from V and 5 bases from J, the gap between germline ends came to 11 bases. CDR3 length equals 13 residues. CDR3 protein: CASSKDMRYGYTF. Written as DNA, the CDR3 is TGTGCCAGTAGTAAGGACATGAGGTATGGCTACACCTTC.

V gene TRBV12-3 or TRBV12-4 combines with J gene TRBJ1-5; D might be TRBD1 (6 bases). This CDR3 comprises 13 residues. V lost 4 bases, J lost 10 bases, and 14 bases lay in between. The DNA for the CDR3 is TGTGCCAGCAGTTGGGCAGGGGTAGGTCCCCAGCATTTT. This codes for CASSWAGVGPQHF.

This chain links TRBV7-2 with TRBJ2-3; D gene unclear. CDR1 is SGHTA and CDR2 is FQGNSA in the germline V gene. There are 13 residues in the CDR3. Trimming took 5 bases from V and 2 from J, leaving 8 bases between them. The CDR3 DNA reads TGTGCCAGCAGCGGAACTAACACAGATACGCAGTATTTT. This sequence encodes CASSGTNTDTQYF. Using reference TRBV7-2 and TRBJ2-3 for the parts outside the CDR3, the full variable domain is GAGVSQSPSNKVTEKGKDVELRCDPISGHTALYWYRQSLGQGLEFLIYFQGNSAPDKSGLPSDRFSAERTGGSVSTLTIQRTQQEDSAVYLCASSGTNTDTQYFGPGTRLTVL.

This rearrangement joins TRBV5-6 to TRBJ1-2; 7 nucleotides match TRBD1. The CDR3 runs 16 residues. Germline V lookup: CDR1 SGHDT, CDR2 YYEEEE. The V segment lost 4 bases and the J segment 10 bases; nucleotides outside the gene matches: 19. CDR3 protein: CASSPRTGTSPSDYTF. The CDR3 DNA follows: TGTGCCAGCAGCCCTAGGACAGGTACTTCCCCTAGCGACTACACCTTC.

The genes are TRBV7-8 and TRBJ2-7, with D possibly matching TRBD1 (5 bases). Germline-derived CDR1 and CDR2 are SGHVS and FQNEAQ. The CDR3 extends over 12 amino acids. Trimming cost V 2 bases and J 4 bases, with 6 bases left between them. CDR3 coding DNA: TGTGCCAGCAGCTTACAGGGTTACGAGCAGTACTTC. Translation gives CASSLQGYEQYF. The full variable domain, completed using reference TRBV7-8 and TRBJ2-7, is GAGVSQSPRYKVAKRGQDVALRCDPISGHVSLFWYQQALGQGPEFLTYFQNEAQLDKSGLPSDRFFAERPEGSVSTLKIQRTQQEDSAVYLCASSLQGYEQYFGPGTRLTVT.

As DNA, the CDR3 is TGTGCCAGCAGCCAAGTCGAGTTCTACGAGCAGTACTTC. Encoded protein: CASSQVEFYEQYF. This sequence joins TRBV4-2 and TRBJ2-7, with D unresolved. V lost 1 base and J 3 bases, leaving 7 bases between the germline ends. In germline, CDR1 is LGHNA, CDR2 YNFKEQ. The CDR3 is 13 residues long.

V gene TRBV3-1 (or the pseudogene TRBV3-2) combines with J gene TRBJ2-3, with TRBD1 matching 12 bases. The CDR3 has 19 amino acids. J lost 3 bases, V lost 5 bases, and 15 bases had no gene match. The germline V gene has CDR1 LGHDT and CDR2 YNNKEL (reference sequence). For the CDR3, the DNA is TGTGCCAGCAGCGGCACCCCGGGACAGGGGGCCGTAGTGACAGATACGCAGTATTTT. Its translation is CASSGTPGQGAVVTDTQYF.

This sequence joins TRBV19 and TRBJ2-5, with a possible D match to TRBD2 (6 bases). The germline V gene encodes CDR1 LNHDA and CDR2 SQIVND (reference sequence). The V gene lost 5 bases and the J gene lost 7 bases, with 17 bases spanning the gap. This CDR3 has 14 amino acids. CDR3 bases: TGTGCCAGTAGTCCACATAGCGGTCCGGGGACCCAGTACTTC. Translation: CASSPHSGPGTQYF.

This clone was observed once. V is TRBV28 and J is TRBJ1-5; maybe TRBD1 (5 bases). This CDR3 has 15 amino acids. V gave up 7 bases and J gave up 2 bases, with 15 bases separating them. In germline, CDR1 is MDHEN, CDR2 SYDVKM. The CDR3 DNA is TGTGCCAGCACCTTCGGGGGTAGCGGCAATCAGCCCCAGCATTTT. This gives the protein CASTFGGSGNQPQHF.